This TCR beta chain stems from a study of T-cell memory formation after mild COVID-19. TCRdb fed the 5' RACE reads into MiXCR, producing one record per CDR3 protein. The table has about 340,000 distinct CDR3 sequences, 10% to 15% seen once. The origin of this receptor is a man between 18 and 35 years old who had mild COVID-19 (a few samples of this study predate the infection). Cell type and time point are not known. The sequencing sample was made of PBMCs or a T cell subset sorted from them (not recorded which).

CDR3 region: CASSPGTGFHGYTF. The CDR3 coding sequence is TGTGCCAGCAGTCCCGGGACAGGGTTTCATGGCTACACCTTC. The chain has TRBV6-5 and TRBJ1-2, with 9 bases fitting TRBD1. Germline-derived CDR1 and CDR2 are MNHEY and SVGAGI. Trimming cost V 5 bases and J 6 bases; bases outside gene matches: 7. The CDR3 runs 14 residues.